These 8 T cell receptor beta chains originate from one sample sequenced in a study of cytomegalovirus exposure and HLA in healthy donors. Some clones are missing from TCRdb's copy, which holds only in-frame ones; the method was immunoSEQ multiplex PCR. The profile shows 100,000 to 150,000 clones, approximately 90% of them singletons. Sequencing was performed on PBMCs. All receptors derive from a woman aged 18-35 years in good health and CMV-seronegative.

The V and J genes are TRBV7-2 and TRBJ2-7; D remains unclear. CDR1 is SGHTA, CDR2 FQGNSA, per germline. The CDR3 is 15 residues long. The V and J ends lost 5 bases and 4 bases respectively, with 18 bases between them. In DNA form, the CDR3 reads TGTGCCAGCAGCCGCCTTACGCGCGGCCCTTACGAGCAGTACTTC. Translating gives CASSRLTRGPYEQYF.

The J gene is TRBJ2-5, the V gene TRBV6-4; the match to TRBD1 covers 8 bases. The V and J ends lost 4 bases and 6 bases, in that order; junction bases with no gene match: 4. Germline V CDR1 and CDR2: MRHNA, SNTAGT. CDR3 length: 13 amino acids. The DNA for the CDR3 is TGTGCCAGCAGTGCTGACAGGGGTCAGACCCAGTACTTC. This sequence encodes CASSADRGQTQYF.

The chain recombines TRBV4-3 with TRBJ1-2; 8 bases are shared with TRBD1. The CDR3 loop spans 16 amino acids. CDR1 is LGHNA, CDR2 YSLEER, per germline. Trimming at V came to 4 bases and at J to 4 bases, leaving 11 bases not matched to a gene. The CDR3 DNA reads as TGCGCCAGCAGCCCTAGAGCCGACAGGGGTGTCTATGGCTACACCTTC. Residues: CASSPRADRGVYGYTF.

The J gene is TRBJ2-5, the V gene TRBV30, with unresolved D. There are 13 residues in the CDR3. Germline V gene sequence: CDR1 GTSNPN, CDR2 SVGIG (reference sequence). Trimming removed 0 bases at V and 4 bases at J, with 9 bases between. The CDR3: CAWSVRLGETQYF. The CDR3 region has the DNA TGTGCCTGGAGTGTACGGCTAGGAGAGACCCAGTACTTC.

The chain is built from TRBV27 and TRBJ2-1, with D maybe TRBD2 (7 bases). CDR1 and CDR2 (germline): MNHEY, SMNVEV (reference sequence). V was trimmed by 2 bases and J by 12 bases, leaving 20 bases between them. CDR3 length: 15 amino acids. The CDR3: CASSLTSAGDTGQFF. CDR3 DNA sequence: TGTGCCAGCAGTTTAACATCGGCGGGGGACACGGGGCAGTTCTTC.

The rearrangement joins TRBV5-1 to TRBJ2-1; a weak D match, TRBD2 (6 bases). Germline loops: CDR1 SGHRS, CDR2 YFSETQ. V shed 4 bases and J shed 0 bases, with 11 bases lying between them. The CDR3 is made up of 15 amino acids. This CDR3 is CASSAGSNSYNEQFF. DNA of the CDR3: TGCGCCAGCAGCGCGGGGAGCAACTCCTACAATGAGCAGTTCTTC.

The V and J genes are TRBV6-5 and TRBJ2-1; TRBD1 might be the D (6 bases). Germline V gene sequence: CDR1 MNHEY, CDR2 SVGAGI. Deletions cut 6 bases from V and 7 bases from J, with 19 bases between. The CDR3 length is 15 residues. DNA of the CDR3: TGTGCCAGCAGCCACGACAGGTCCCCGGGGAATGAGCAGTTCTTC. Translating it yields CASSHDRSPGNEQFF.

The chain links TRBV28 to TRBJ2-7; 8 bases fit TRBD1. This CDR3 is built from 14 residues. With 6 bases clipped from V and 3 bases from J, the junction kept 7 bases outside the gene matches. Germline values: CDR1 MDHEN, CDR2 SYDVKM. CDR3 sequence: CASRPQGGYYEQYF. The CDR3, as DNA: TGTGCCAGCAGGCCACAGGGGGGATACTACGAGCAGTACTTC. The full variable domain, with the rest looked up from reference TRBV28 and TRBJ2-7, is DVKVTQSSRYLVKRTGEKVFLECVQDMDHENMFWYRQDPGLGLRLIYFSYDVKMKEKGDIPEGYSVSREKKERFSLILESASTNQTSMYLCASRPQGGYYEQYFGPGTRLTVT.